This TCR beta chain was retrieved from a study of OX40 agonist ivuxolimab in advanced cancers. Looking at the study overall: Patients undergoing dose escalation presented with hepatocellular carcinoma, melanoma, renal cell or head and neck cancer.

Germline loops: CDR1 MNHNY, CDR2 SVGAGI (reference sequence). V lost 2 bases to trimming and J lost 6 bases; unmatched junction nucleotides: 4. This CDR3 spans 14 amino acids. This clone was detected once. Sequencing used immunoSEQ multiplex PCR; TCRdb keeps in-frame clones, though not all of them. Of around 62,000 clones listed, roughly 73% are singletons. The clonotype originates from an adult with an advanced solid tumor such as melanoma, head and neck, liver or kidney cancer. Sequenced here: CD4+ or CD8+ T cells sorted from blood, sampled in a trial of the OX40 agonist ivuxolimab. This chain connects TRBV6-6 to TRBJ2-7, with 10 positions matching TRBD1. The chain's CDR3 is CASSYGGQGFEQYF. DNA for the CDR3: TGTGCCAGCAGTTACGGGGGACAGGGGTTCGAGCAGTACTTC.